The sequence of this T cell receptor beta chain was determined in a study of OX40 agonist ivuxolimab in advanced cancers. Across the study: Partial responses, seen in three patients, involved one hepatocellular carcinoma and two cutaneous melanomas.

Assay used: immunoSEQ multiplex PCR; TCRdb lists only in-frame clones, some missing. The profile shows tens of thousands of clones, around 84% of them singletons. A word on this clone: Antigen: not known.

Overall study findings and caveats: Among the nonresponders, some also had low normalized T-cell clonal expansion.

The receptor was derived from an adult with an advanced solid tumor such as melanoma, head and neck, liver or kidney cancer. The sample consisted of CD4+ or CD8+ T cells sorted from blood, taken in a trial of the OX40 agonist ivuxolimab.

The CDR3 bases are TGTGCCAGCAGCCAAGAGATTGCCGCCGGGGGACAGGGAAGTCAGCCCCAGCATTTT. It is translated as CASSQEIAAGGQGSQPQHF. The chain uses TRBV4-2 and TRBJ1-5, with 9 positions matching TRBD1. Germline V gene data show CDR1 as LGHNA and CDR2 as YNFKEQ. The ends lost 0 bases at V and 6 bases at J; junction bases unmatched: 15. This CDR3 comprises 19 residues.